This T cell receptor beta chain was sequenced for a study of ipilimumab plus nivolumab after autologous stem cell transplantation. The repertoire was sequenced with immunoSEQ multiplex PCR; TCRdb's copy has only in-frame clones and lacks some. This sample has 9,000 to 15,000 clones; 60% to 80% occur once, and the top ten carry 9.5% to 11%. This TCR derives from a male donor with multiple myeloma. This material consisted of PBMCs, taken in a trial of ipilimumab plus nivolumab as post-transplant consolidation.

The DNA of the CDR3 is TGTGCCAGCAGTTACAGGGCGCGGGTTGAAGCTTTCTTT. It yields the protein CASSYRARVEAFF. The chain combines TRBV6-6 with TRBJ1-1; D is unclear. There are 13 residues in the CDR3. V lost 2 bases to trimming and J lost 7 bases, with 11 bases between them. Germline values: CDR1 MNHNY, CDR2 SVGAGI (reference sequence).